The 10 T cell receptor beta chains given below trace back to one sample, sequenced in a study of blood T cell repertoires in COVID-19. Measured with immunoSEQ multiplex PCR; TCRdb has only the in-frame clones, and not every one. Here the sample spans about 440,000 clones, 90% being singletons. Sequences were obtained from PBMCs or T cells enriched from blood (not recorded which). These receptor sequences come from a man aged 18 to 30 who had recovered from COVID-19.

This sequence joins TRBV6-5 and TRBJ2-7, with no clear D. Germline values: CDR1 MNHEY, CDR2 SVGAGI. This CDR3 is 11 amino acids long. V was trimmed by 0 bases and J by 8 bases, leaving 5 bases between them. The CDR3 DNA reads as TGTGCCAGCAGTTACTCGAACAAGCAGTACTTC. This gives the protein CASSYSNKQYF.

V is TRBV3-1 (or the pseudogene TRBV3-2) and J is TRBJ1-4; D perhaps matches TRBD1 (5 bases). This CDR3 is built from 16 residues. V shed 5 bases and J shed 2 bases, with 15 bases lying between them. The germline CDR1 and CDR2 sequences are LGHDT and YNNKEL (reference sequence). The CDR3, as DNA: TGTGCCAGCAGCTCCCGGGGCGGGGGGACTAATGAAAAACTGTTTTTT. Translated, it gives CASSSRGGGTNEKLFF.

The chain is built from TRBV5-4 and TRBJ1-1, with 9 bases identical to TRBD1. Germline CDR1 SGHNT, CDR2 YYREEE (reference sequence). This CDR3 has 17 residues. Trimming removed 0 bases from V and 0 bases from J; junction bases left unmatched: 6. The CDR3 region is CASSLGAGQGLNTEAFF. The CDR3 nucleotides read TGTGCCAGCAGCTTGGGGGCTGGACAGGGGTTGAACACTGAAGCTTTCTTT.

The chain carries TRBV5-4 and TRBJ2-2; 7 bases are shared with TRBD2. This CDR3 has 16 amino acids. CDR1 and CDR2 (germline): SGHNT, YYREEE (reference sequence). The trim removed 0 bases at V and 4 bases at J, leaving 6 bases unmatched. CDR3 sequence reads: CASSLAPLAATGELFF. Written as DNA, the CDR3 is TGTGCCAGCAGCTTGGCCCCTCTAGCGGCCACCGGGGAGCTGTTTTTT.

The chain has TRBV11-3 and TRBJ2-1; TRBD2 aligns across 11 bases. V shed 5 bases and J 8 bases; nucleotides not matched to a gene: 11. The CDR3 sequence is 16 residues long. Germline V gives CDR1 SGHNT, CDR2 YENEEA. Here the CDR3 reads CASSLGLAEGVDEQFF. The CDR3 bases are TGTGCCAGCAGCCTGGGACTAGCGGAGGGGGTAGATGAGCAGTTCTTC.

The chain has TRBV30 and TRBJ2-7; the D gene is possibly TRBD2 (5 bases). CDR1 GTSNPN and CDR2 SVGIG come from the germline V gene (reference sequence). The CDR3 loop spans 17 amino acids. Trimming left V 8 bases short and J 3 bases short, with 29 bases between. CDR3 in amino acids: CASCFMDSVISGYEQYF. In DNA form, the CDR3 reads TGTGCCAGCTGTTTTATGGACTCCGTAATTTCCGGCTACGAGCAGTACTTC.

The V and J genes are TRBV5-1 and TRBJ2-6; D gene unclear. The CDR3 is 16 residues long. Germline CDR1 reads SGHRS; CDR2 reads YFSETQ. V was shortened by 0 bases and J by 0 bases, with 7 bases between the two germline ends. CDR3 amino acids: CASSLGSSSGANVLTF. CDR3 nucleotides: TGCGCCAGCAGCTTGGGTTCGAGCTCTGGGGCCAACGTCCTGACTTTC.

The chain couples TRBV19 to TRBJ1-1, with D uncertain. This CDR3 contains 12 residues. CDR1 is LNHDA, CDR2 SQIVND, per germline (reference sequence). Trimming removed 6 bases from V and 5 bases from J, with 10 bases in between. In nucleotides, the CDR3 is TGTGCCAGTAGGACTCAACGAACTGAAGCTTTCTTT. Translation gives CASRTQRTEAFF.

The V and J genes are TRBV2 and TRBJ1-4; 7 bases align to TRBD1. The CDR3 has 16 amino acids. Germline values: CDR1 SNHLY, CDR2 FYNNEI. With 3 bases clipped from V and 4 bases from J, the junction kept 8 bases outside the gene matches. The DNA of the CDR3 is TGTGCCAGCAGTGAGCTCGGGGGACAGCGTAATGAAAAACTGTTTTTT. Residues: CASSELGGQRNEKLFF.

The chain uses TRBV7-3 and TRBJ1-3; TRBD1 might be the D (5 bases). The CDR3 spans 15 residues. Per the germline V gene, CDR1 is SGHTA and CDR2 is FQGTGA. With 8 bases removed from V and 2 bases from J, the gap between germline ends came to 16 bases. DNA of the CDR3: TGTGCCAGCTCTCGGGAGGGGTCCCCTGGAAACACCATATATTTT. This translates into CASSREGSPGNTIYF.